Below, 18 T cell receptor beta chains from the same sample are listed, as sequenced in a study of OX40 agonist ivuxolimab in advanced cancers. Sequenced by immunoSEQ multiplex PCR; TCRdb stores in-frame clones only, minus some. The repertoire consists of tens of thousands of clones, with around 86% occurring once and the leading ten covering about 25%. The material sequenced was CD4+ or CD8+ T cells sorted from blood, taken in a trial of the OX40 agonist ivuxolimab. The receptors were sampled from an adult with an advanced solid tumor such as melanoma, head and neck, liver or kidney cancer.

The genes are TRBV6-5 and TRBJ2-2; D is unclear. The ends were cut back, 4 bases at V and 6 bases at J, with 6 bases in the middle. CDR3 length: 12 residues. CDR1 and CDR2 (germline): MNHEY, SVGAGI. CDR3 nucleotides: TGTGCCAGCAGTTCCTCGGCCGGGGAGCTGTTTTTT. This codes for CASSSSAGELFF.

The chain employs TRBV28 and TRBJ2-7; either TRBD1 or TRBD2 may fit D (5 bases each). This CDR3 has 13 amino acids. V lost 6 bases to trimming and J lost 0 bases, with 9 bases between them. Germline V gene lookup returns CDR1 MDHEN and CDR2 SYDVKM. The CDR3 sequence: CASSWGSSYEQYF. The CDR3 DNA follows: TGTGCCAGCAGCTGGGGGTCCTCCTACGAGCAGTACTTC. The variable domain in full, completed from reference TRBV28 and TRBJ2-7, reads DVKVTQSSRYLVKRTGEKVFLECVQDMDHENMFWYRQDPGLGLRLIYFSYDVKMKEKGDIPEGYSVSREKKERFSLILESASTNQTSMYLCASSWGSSYEQYFGPGTRLTVT.

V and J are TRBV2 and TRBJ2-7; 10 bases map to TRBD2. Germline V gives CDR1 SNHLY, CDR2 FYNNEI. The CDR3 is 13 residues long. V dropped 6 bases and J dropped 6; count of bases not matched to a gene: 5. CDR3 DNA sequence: TGTGCCAGCAGAGACTTAGCGGGAGGCGAGCAGTACTTC. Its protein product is CASRDLAGGEQYF.

CDR3 in amino acids: CASSSLGGMGTAPFNEQYF. DNA of the CDR3: TGTGCCAGCAGCTCGTTAGGAGGAATGGGCACAGCGCCTTTCAACGAGCAGTACTTC. The chain joins TRBV11-2 to TRBJ2-7, with D maybe TRBD2 (5 bases). V gave up 4 bases and J gave up 5 bases, with 30 bases separating them. CDR1 is SGHAT, CDR2 FQNNGV, per germline. The CDR3 is 19 residues long.

The CDR3 sequence is CAISESIRVNTEAFF. CDR3 in DNA: TGTGCCATCAGTGAGTCAATCAGGGTGAACACTGAAGCTTTCTTT. This chain uses TRBV10-3 with TRBJ1-1, with a weak D call TRBD1 (5 bases). The CDR3 extends over 15 amino acids. V was cut by 0 bases and J by 0 bases, with 8 bases left in between. Germline V gene data show CDR1 as ENHRY and CDR2 as SYGVKD.

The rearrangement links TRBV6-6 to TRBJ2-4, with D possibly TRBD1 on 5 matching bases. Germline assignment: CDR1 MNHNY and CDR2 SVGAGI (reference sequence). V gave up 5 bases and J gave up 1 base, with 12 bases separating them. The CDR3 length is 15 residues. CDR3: CASSPTRVAKNIQYF. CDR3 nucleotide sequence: TGTGCCAGCAGTCCCACCAGGGTGGCCAAAAACATTCAGTACTTC.

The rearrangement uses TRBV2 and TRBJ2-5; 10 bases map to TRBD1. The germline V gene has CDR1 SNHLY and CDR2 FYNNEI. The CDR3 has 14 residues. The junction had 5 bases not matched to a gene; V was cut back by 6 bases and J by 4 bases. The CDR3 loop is CASRSGTGVETQYF. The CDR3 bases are TGTGCCAGCAGATCAGGGACAGGGGTAGAGACCCAGTACTTC.

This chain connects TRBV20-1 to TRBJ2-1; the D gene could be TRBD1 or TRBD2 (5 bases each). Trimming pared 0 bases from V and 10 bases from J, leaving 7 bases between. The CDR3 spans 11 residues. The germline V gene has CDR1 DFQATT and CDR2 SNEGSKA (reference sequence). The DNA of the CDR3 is TGCAGTGCTAGAGAGTGGGGGGAGCAGTTCTTC. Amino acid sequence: CSAREWGEQFF.

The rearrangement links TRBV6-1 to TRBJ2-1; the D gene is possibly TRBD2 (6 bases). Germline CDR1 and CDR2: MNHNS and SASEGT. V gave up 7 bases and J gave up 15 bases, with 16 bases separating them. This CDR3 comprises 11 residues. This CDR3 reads CASTHSGGAFF. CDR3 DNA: TGTGCCAGCACCCATAGCGGAGGGGCGTTCTTC.

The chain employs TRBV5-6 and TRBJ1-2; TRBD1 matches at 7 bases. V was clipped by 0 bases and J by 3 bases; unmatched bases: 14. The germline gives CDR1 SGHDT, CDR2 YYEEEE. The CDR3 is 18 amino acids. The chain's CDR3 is CASSLEFGGGDGYYGYTF. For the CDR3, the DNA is TGTGCCAGCAGCTTGGAGTTTGGAGGGGGCGATGGATACTATGGCTACACCTTC.

CDR3 nucleotide sequence: TGTGCCAGCAGCCCTAGAGGGGCCTTTGAAGCTTTCTTT. Its protein product is CASSPRGAFEAFF. The rearrangement joins TRBV7-9 to TRBJ1-1, with D possibly being TRBD1 (5 bases). CDR3 length: 13 residues. V was trimmed by 5 bases and J by 7 bases, leaving 14 bases between them. CDR1 is SEHNR and CDR2 is FQNEAQ in the germline V gene (reference sequence). Together with reference TRBV7-9 and TRBJ1-1, the CDR3 gives the full variable domain: DTGVSQNPRHKITKRGQNVTFRCDPISEHNRLYWYRQTLGQGPEFLTYFQNEAQLEKSRLLSDRFSAERPKGSFSTLEIQRTEQGDSAMYLCASSPRGAFEAFFGQGTRLTVV.

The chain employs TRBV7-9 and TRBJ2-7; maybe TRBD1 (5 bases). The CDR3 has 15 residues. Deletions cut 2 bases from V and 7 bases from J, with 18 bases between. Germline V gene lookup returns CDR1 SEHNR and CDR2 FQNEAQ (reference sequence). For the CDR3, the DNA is TGTGCCAGCAGCTTAAATAACGCCAGGGCTCGGGAGCAGTACTTC. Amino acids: CASSLNNARAREQYF.

The CDR3 DNA reads as TGTGCCACCAGCAGAGGTGCGGGAGGGCCCACAGATACGCAGTATTTT. Translating it yields CATSRGAGGPTDTQYF. The chain links TRBV15 to TRBJ2-3; 9 nucleotides agree with TRBD2. V was clipped by 1 base and J by 2 bases; unmatched bases: 4. Germline-derived CDR1 and CDR2 are LNHNV and YYDKDF (reference sequence). The CDR3 runs 16 residues.

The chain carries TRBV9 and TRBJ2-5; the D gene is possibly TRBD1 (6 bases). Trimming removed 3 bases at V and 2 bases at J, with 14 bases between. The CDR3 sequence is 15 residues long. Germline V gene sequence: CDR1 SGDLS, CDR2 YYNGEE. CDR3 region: CASSDGLRGQETQYF. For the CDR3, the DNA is TGTGCCAGCAGCGACGGGCTGAGGGGGCAAGAGACCCAGTACTTC.

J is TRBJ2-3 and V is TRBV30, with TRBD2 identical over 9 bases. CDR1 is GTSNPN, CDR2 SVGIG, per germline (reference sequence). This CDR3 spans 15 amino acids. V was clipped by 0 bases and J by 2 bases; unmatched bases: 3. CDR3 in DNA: TGTGCCTGGAGTGTACTAGCGGGTTTCACAGATACGCAGTATTTT. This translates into CAWSVLAGFTDTQYF.

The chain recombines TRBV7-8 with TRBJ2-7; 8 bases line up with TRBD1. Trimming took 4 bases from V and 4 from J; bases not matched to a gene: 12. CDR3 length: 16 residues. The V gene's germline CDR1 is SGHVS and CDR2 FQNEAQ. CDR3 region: CASSSDPGGFKYEQYF. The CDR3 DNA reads TGTGCCAGCAGCTCGGACCCAGGGGGCTTTAAGTACGAGCAGTACTTC.

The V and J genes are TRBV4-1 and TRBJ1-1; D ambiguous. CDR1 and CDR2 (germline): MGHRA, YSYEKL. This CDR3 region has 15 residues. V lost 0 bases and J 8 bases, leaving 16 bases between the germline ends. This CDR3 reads CASSQDRWQNREAFF. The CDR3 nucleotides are TGCGCCAGCAGCCAAGATAGGTGGCAGAATAGAGAAGCTTTCTTT.

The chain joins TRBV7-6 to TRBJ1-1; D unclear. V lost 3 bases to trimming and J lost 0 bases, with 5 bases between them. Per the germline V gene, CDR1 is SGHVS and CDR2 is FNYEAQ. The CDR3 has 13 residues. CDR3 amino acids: CASSLDVNTEAFF. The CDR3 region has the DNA TGTGCCAGCAGCTTGGACGTGAACACTGAAGCTTTCTTT.